The entry that follows covers one T cell receptor beta chain sequence. The antigen remains unidentified. The data belong to a study of T cell responses to AZD1222 COVID-19 vaccine. Study results and limitations: Sampling captured repertoires only after the peak T cell response. Baseline serostatus was positive in only six AZD1222 recipients.

V was trimmed by 1 base and J by 0 bases, leaving 3 bases between them. Germline V lookup: CDR1 KGHSH, CDR2 LQKENI. This CDR3 is 13 amino acids long. The protocol was immunoSEQ multiplex PCR, while the TCRdb copy is restricted to in-frame clones and leaves out a portion. This sample has 120,000 to 150,000 clones; roughly 90% occur once, and the top ten carry about 4%. This chain connects TRBV18 to TRBJ2-5; D call uncertain. Specimen: peripheral blood, collected 28 days after the second AZD1222 dose. This clonotype was obtained from an adult who received the AZD1222 COVID-19 vaccine. The CDR3 loop reads CASSPQDQETQYF. The CDR3 coding sequence is TGTGCCAGCTCACCACAAGACCAAGAGACCCAGTACTTC.